The rows below give T cell receptor beta chains drawn from one sample of a study of shared clonotypes between healthy human individuals. Sequenced by immunoSEQ multiplex PCR; TCRdb stores in-frame clones only, minus some. The data show 950,000 to 1,100,000 clones, approximately 72% seen once. Sequencing input: memory CD4+ T cells sorted from blood. The receptors come from a man between 18 and 29 years old in good health. Each CDR3 is given with its conserved first and last residue. Fields, in order: CDR3 DNA, CDR3 protein, clone size, D gene, V gene, J gene. The D gene is left open where the match is weak. The size field is filled for only some rows; it gives once, few, many or a size class.

DNA: TGTGCCAGCAGCTTAGATTGGCAAGCGTACGGTGAGCAGTTCTTC
CDR3: CASSLDWQAYGEQFF
size: NA
D: NA
V: TRBV7-9
J: TRBJ2-1

DNA: TGTGCCAGCAGCCAAGATGCGTCGCAGAGCACAGATACGCAGTATTTT
CDR3: CASSQDASQSTDTQYF
size: NA
D: NA
V: TRBV4-2
J: TRBJ2-3

DNA: TGTGCCAGCAGCGTAGAGATTATAGTGACCCCCGGCCACAATGAGCAGTTCTTC
CDR3: CASSVEIIVTPGHNEQFF
size: NA
D: NA
V: TRBV7-2
J: TRBJ2-1

DNA: TGTGCCAGCAGTTACTCGATCCCCGTGGGTGAAGCTTTCTTT
CDR3: CASSYSIPVGEAFF
size: few
D: NA
V: TRBV6-7
J: TRBJ1-1

DNA: TGTGCCAGCAGCCAAAAAGCTGCTAGCTACGAGCAGTACTTC
CDR3: CASSQKAASYEQYF
size: NA
D: NA
V: TRBV5-4
J: TRBJ2-7

DNA: TGTGCCAGCAGTGCCACCGGCGGGAAACAACTGTTTTTT
CDR3: CASSATGGKQLFF
size: NA
D: NA
V: TRBV27
J: TRBJ1-4

DNA: TGTGCCAGCAGTGGCAGGACAGCTTCCAATTCACCCCTCCACTTT
CDR3: CASSGRTASNSPLHF
size: many
D: NA
V: TRBV2
J: TRBJ1-6

DNA: TGTGCCAGCAGCGTAGTTCCCGGACAGGGGGCGAGGGGAATTCAGCCCCAGCATTTT
CDR3: CASSVVPGQGARGIQPQHF
size: once
D: TRBD1
V: TRBV9
J: TRBJ1-5

DNA: TGTGCCAGCTCATCCCGGGACGTCACTGAAGCTTTCTTT
CDR3: CASSSRDVTEAFF
size: few
D: NA
V: TRBV18
J: TRBJ1-1

DNA: TGTGCCAGTAGTCCTGACAGCTCTGGAAACACCATATATTTT
CDR3: CASSPDSSGNTIYF
size: NA
D: NA
V: TRBV19
J: TRBJ1-3

DNA: TGTGCCAGCTCACCCATGGGGCAGAGGTACGAGCAGTACTTC
CDR3: CASSPMGQRYEQYF
size: NA
D: NA
V: TRBV18
J: TRBJ2-7

DNA: TGTGCCAGCAGCTTAGCATCGGGGGCCCTTAGCACAGATACGCAGTATTTT
CDR3: CASSLASGALSTDTQYF
size: NA
D: NA
V: TRBV7-6
J: TRBJ2-3

DNA: TGTGCCAGCAGCCTCCCGGGACACTATGGCTACACCTTC
CDR3: CASSLPGHYGYTF
size: NA
D: NA
V: TRBV28
J: TRBJ1-2

DNA: TGTGCCAGCAGCTTGGAGGCCAGGATAAGTAGTTCCTATAATTCACCCCTCCACTTT
CDR3: CASSLEARISSSYNSPLHF
size: NA
D: NA
V: TRBV5-8
J: TRBJ1-6

DNA: TGTGCCAGCAGCTTGTCCCATGGCTACACCTTC
CDR3: CASSLSHGYTF
size: NA
D: NA
V: TRBV5-6
J: TRBJ1-2

DNA: TGTGCCAGCGCGTGGGGCAGGGGGGAAGCTTTCTTT
CDR3: CASAWGRGEAFF
size: NA
D: TRBD1
V: TRBV28
J: TRBJ1-1

DNA: TGTGCCAGCACCGGGGGGGGCCACGAGCAGTACTTC
CDR3: CASTGGGHEQYF
size: once
D: TRBD2
V: TRBV25-1
J: TRBJ2-7

DNA: TGTGCCAGCAGTTCCTTAGCGGGGGGGGAAGATACGCAGTATTTT
CDR3: CASSSLAGGEDTQYF
size: many
D: TRBD2
V: TRBV28
J: TRBJ2-3

DNA: TGTGCCAGCTCCCCAGGGTCCTACGAGCAGTACTTC
CDR3: CASSPGSYEQYF
size: once
D: NA
V: TRBV18
J: TRBJ2-7

DNA: TGTGCCAGCAGGGGGGCAGGGTTAAGGTCCCAGCATTTT
CDR3: CASRGAGLRSQHF
size: NA
D: NA
V: TRBV27
J: TRBJ1-5

DNA: TGTGCCAGCAGCTTAGGTCAGTTGGACGAACTGACTGAAGCTTTCTTT
CDR3: CASSLGQLDELTEAFF
size: few
D: NA
V: TRBV11-2
J: TRBJ1-1

DNA: TGTGCTAGTGGTTTTAACCCGGGAGCCAGCTCCTACAATGAGCAGTTCTTC
CDR3: CASGFNPGASSYNEQFF
size: NA
D: NA
V: TRBV12-5
J: TRBJ2-1

DNA: TGTGCCAGTAGTTACAGCGGCTTAAATTCACCCCTCCACTTT
CDR3: CASSYSGLNSPLHF
size: NA
D: NA
V: TRBV19
J: TRBJ1-6

DNA: TGTGCCAGCAGTAACAGCCTTGGGGAGACCCAGTACTTC
CDR3: CASSNSLGETQYF
size: NA
D: NA
V: TRBV9
J: TRBJ2-5

DNA: TGTGCCAGCAGCTTAACCGGAAACAATGAGCAGTTCTTC
CDR3: CASSLTGNNEQFF
size: NA
D: NA
V: TRBV7-9
J: TRBJ2-1

DNA: TGTGCCAGCAGTTCACTAGCGGGGCCTGTGGATACGCAGTATTTT
CDR3: CASSSLAGPVDTQYF
size: NA
D: TRBD2
V: TRBV27
J: TRBJ2-3

DNA: TGCGCCAGCAGCCAAGGGGGACTAGCGGGAGGTGAGACCCAGTACTTC
CDR3: CASSQGGLAGGETQYF
size: NA
D: TRBD2
V: TRBV4-3
J: TRBJ2-5

DNA: TGTGCCAGCTCACCAGTTGGACTAGCGGCTTACAATGAGCAGTTCTTC
CDR3: CASSPVGLAAYNEQFF
size: NA
D: TRBD2
V: TRBV18
J: TRBJ2-1

DNA: TGCGCCAGCAGCTTGGGGGTTCACGACTTCAATGAGCAGTTCTTC
CDR3: CASSLGVHDFNEQFF
size: NA
D: NA
V: TRBV5-1
J: TRBJ2-1

DNA: TGCGCCAGCAGTGAGAGCAGACAGACCCTCGGCACTGAAGCTTTCTTT
CDR3: CASSESRQTLGTEAFF
size: NA
D: NA
V: TRBV10-1
J: TRBJ1-1

DNA: TGTGCCAGCTCACCAGGGACCTACGAGCAGTACTTC
CDR3: CASSPGTYEQYF
size: NA
D: NA
V: TRBV18
J: TRBJ2-7

DNA: TGCGCCAGCAAGCCGAGCGGGGGCTACAATGAGCAGTTCTTC
CDR3: CASKPSGGYNEQFF
size: NA
D: TRBD2
V: TRBV4-1
J: TRBJ2-1

DNA: TGTGCCAGCAGCTTGGGAGGGAATAGCCTGGGCTACACCTTC
CDR3: CASSLGGNSLGYTF
size: few
D: NA
V: TRBV5-6
J: TRBJ1-2